The rows below give T cell receptor beta chains drawn from one sample of a study of shared clonotypes between healthy human individuals. Profiling relied on immunoSEQ multiplex PCR, and the TCRdb table lists in-frame clones only, not all of them. Here the sample spans roughly 2.6 million clones, 85% to 95% being singletons. The sample was naive CD4+ T cells sorted from blood. Receptor source: a man in his late teens or twenties in good health. CDR3s include the opening cysteine and the closing phenylalanine or tryptophan. The D gene is left open where the match is weak. For some rows the clone size is stated as once, few or many, or as a class when expanded; others skip it.

cdr3_length j_call clone_size d_call v_call cdr3_aa cdr3_nt
14 TRBJ1-4 NA NA TRBV5-1 CASSWEGGNEKLFF TGCGCCAGCAGCTGGGAGGGCGGTAATGAAAAACTGTTTTTT
14 TRBJ2-7 NA TRBD1 TRBV11-2 CASRPGDRAYEQYF TGTGCCAGCAGACCCGGGGACAGGGCCTACGAGCAGTACTTC
17 TRBJ2-3 NA TRBD1 TRBV7-2 CASSSRRTATGTDTQYF TGTGCCAGCAGCTCGCGGAGAACTGCGACAGGGACAGATACGCAGTATTTT
14 TRBJ1-3 once NA TRBV10-3 CAISTTAAGNTIYF TGTGCCATATCAACGACAGCGGCTGGAAACACCATATATTTT
15 TRBJ1-5 once NA TRBV13 CASSLGLGSGQPQHF TGTGCCAGCAGCTTAGGCCTCGGGTCGGGCCAGCCCCAGCATTTT
12 TRBJ2-3 NA NA TRBV11-2 CASSPFLDTQYF TGTGCCAGCAGCCCCTTCTTAGATACGCAGTATTTT
14 TRBJ2-3 NA TRBD1 TRBV7-3 CASSSGQGTDTQYF TGTGCCAGCAGCTCTGGACAGGGCACAGATACGCAGTATTTT
11 TRBJ1-2 NA NA TRBV19 CASNRGEGYTF TGTGCCAGTAATCGAGGGGAAGGCTACACCTTC
14 TRBJ2-1 NA TRBD2 TRBV10-2 CASSDHLAGGSEFF TGCGCCAGCAGTGACCACTTGGCGGGAGGGTCCGAGTTCTTC
13 TRBJ2-5 NA NA TRBV7-3 CASSLGRTDAQYF TGTGCCAGCAGCTTAGGGAGGACGGACGCCCAGTACTTC
15 TRBJ2-7 NA NA TRBV19 CASSSKQVEGYEQYF TGTGCCAGTAGTTCGAAACAGGTTGAGGGCTACGAGCAGTACTTC
17 TRBJ2-7 NA NA TRBV7-6 CASSLGVGRGGAYEQYF TGTGCCAGCAGCTTAGGAGTTGGCCGCGGGGGCGCCTACGAGCAGTACTTC
14 TRBJ1-1 NA NA TRBV27 CASSPTLANTEAFF TGTGCCAGCAGCCCTACCTTGGCGAACACTGAAGCTTTCTTT
14 TRBJ1-4 NA NA TRBV10-3 CAISESGLGEKLFF TGTGCCATCAGTGAGTCCGGGCTCGGTGAAAAACTGTTTTTT
13 TRBJ1-2 NA NA TRBV5-6 CASSSIDRGGYTF TGTGCCAGCAGCTCAATAGACAGAGGTGGCTACACCTTC
14 TRBJ2-5 few TRBD1 TRBV10-3 CAISESTGGETQYF TGTGCCATCAGTGAGTCGACAGGGGGGGAGACCCAGTACTTC
15 TRBJ2-1 once NA TRBV5-1 CASSLSGATYNEQFF TGCGCCAGCAGCTTGTCCGGGGCCACCTACAATGAGCAGTTCTTC
14 TRBJ2-7 NA NA TRBV6-1 CASTRTGTVYEQYF TGTGCCAGCACCCGAACGGGGACGGTATACGAGCAGTACTTC
12 TRBJ1-2 NA NA TRBV10-3 CAISGGLGGYTF TGTGCCATCAGTGGGGGCCTGGGAGGCTACACCTTC
16 TRBJ2-1 NA TRBD2 TRBV5-1 CASSLEASGSYNEQFF TGCGCCAGCAGCTTGGAGGCTAGCGGGAGTTACAATGAGCAGTTCTTC
14 TRBJ2-7 once TRBD1 TRBV5-1 CASSLEGQGGEQYF TGCGCCAGCAGCTTGGAGGGACAGGGTGGCGAGCAGTACTTC
11 TRBJ2-3 NA NA TRBV6-5 CASSYPNTQYF TGTGCCAGCAGTTACCCCAATACGCAGTATTTT
14 TRBJ2-5 NA TRBD1 TRBV5-6 CASSLGTVQETQYF TGTGCCAGCAGCTTAGGGACAGTACAAGAGACCCAGTACTTC
15 TRBJ1-6 NA NA TRBV5-1 CASSLVAGANSPLHF TGCGCCAGCAGCTTGGTAGCGGGGGCCAATTCACCCCTCCACTTT
16 TRBJ1-3 few TRBD1 TRBV19 CASSVTGGAAGNTIYF TGTGCCAGTAGTGTAACAGGGGGCGCAGCTGGAAACACCATATATTTT
18 TRBJ2-7 NA TRBD2 TRBV7-6 CASSLVGGAGSRAYEQYF TGTGCCAGCAGCTTGGTCGGGGGGGCGGGTAGCCGGGCCTACGAGCAGTACTTC
16 TRBJ2-5 NA NA TRBV7-2 CASSPELTHPQETQYF TGTGCCAGCAGCCCAGAACTAACACACCCCCAAGAGACCCAGTACTTC
14 TRBJ2-7 NA NA TRBV18 CASSPGGSSYEQYF TGTGCCAGCTCACCAGGGGGGAGCTCCTACGAGCAGTACTTC
12 TRBJ2-7 once NA TRBV19 CASSLRGGEQYF TGTGCCAGTAGTCTCAGGGGTGGCGAGCAGTACTTC
15 TRBJ2-3 NA NA TRBV7-6 CASSLGLAATDTQYF TGTGCCAGCAGCTTAGGGCTAGCTGCCACAGATACGCAGTATTTT
15 TRBJ2-7 NA NA TRBV5-1 CASSVGASGTQEQYF TGCGCCAGCAGCGTGGGGGCTAGCGGTACTCAAGAGCAGTACTTC
13 TRBJ1-5 NA TRBD1 TRBV6-1 CATGDRAGQPQHF TGTGCCACGGGTGACAGGGCTGGCCAGCCCCAGCATTTT
16 TRBJ2-2 NA NA TRBV6-1 CASSEAGRANTGELFF TGTGCCAGCAGTGAAGCTGGAAGGGCGAACACCGGGGAGCTGTTTTTT
16 TRBJ1-6 NA NA TRBV5-4 CASSLNPGPNNSPLHF TGTGCCAGCAGTTTAAACCCCGGGCCCAATAATTCACCCCTCCACTTT
15 TRBJ2-5 NA NA TRBV5-4 CASSYGGQHRETQYF TGTGCCAGCAGTTATGGAGGGCAACATCGGGAGACCCAGTACTTC
11 TRBJ2-5 once TRBD2 TRBV20-1 CSVRGEATQYF TGCAGCGTTCGGGGGGAGGCGACCCAGTACTTC
13 TRBJ2-5 NA NA TRBV7-8 CASSLVGGETQYF TGTGCCAGCAGCTTAGTTGGCGGAGAGACCCAGTACTTC
14 TRBJ2-7 NA NA TRBV13 CASSKPGLHYEQYF TGTGCCAGCAGCAAGCCGGGACTGCACTACGAGCAGTACTTC
11 TRBJ1-1 NA NA TRBV28 CASSYTLQAFF TGTGCCAGCAGCTATACCTTACAAGCTTTCTTT
15 TRBJ1-5 NA NA TRBV5-4 CASSRQEDSNQPQHF TGTGCCAGCAGCCGGCAGGAGGATAGCAATCAGCCCCAGCATTTT
14 TRBJ2-3 NA NA TRBV30 CAWSAGGGVDTQYF TGTGCCTGGAGTGCTGGCGGGGGCGTAGATACGCAGTATTTT
15 TRBJ1-1 NA NA TRBV18 CASSPPRVMNTEAFF TGTGCCAGCTCACCACCGAGGGTGATGAACACTGAAGCTTTCTTT
16 TRBJ2-1 NA TRBD2 TRBV30 CAWSVWRAGEYNEQFF TGTGCCTGGAGTGTATGGCGGGCGGGAGAGTACAATGAGCAGTTCTTC
16 TRBJ1-6 few TRBD1 TRBV5-4 CASSLADRAGNSPLHF TGTGCCAGCAGCTTGGCGGACAGGGCTGGAAATTCACCCCTCCACTTT